This is a list of T cell receptor beta chains from one sample in a study of T-cell memory formation after mild COVID-19. MiXCR, applied by TCRdb to the 5' RACE reads, yields one record per CDR3 protein. The profile shows under 600,000 distinct CDR3 sequences, 20% to 25% of them singletons. Input material: PBMCs or a T cell subset sorted from them (not recorded which). The receptors were sampled from an adult woman who had mild COVID-19 (a few samples of this study predate the infection). Cell type and time point are not known. Each CDR3 is given with its conserved first and last residue. Each record gives: D gene, clone size, J gene, V gene, CDR3 protein, CDR3 DNA. D genes are given only for firm matches. Only some rows state a clone size, as once, few, many or a class for expanded clones.

>-|few|TRBJ1-5|TRBV15
CATSSAGGNQPQHF
TGTGCCACCAGCAGCGCAGGGGGCAATCAGCCCCAGCATTTT
>-|few|TRBJ2-3|TRBV7-9
CASSLVLGDTQYF
TGTGCCAGCAGCCTCGTGTTGGGGGATACGCAGTATTTT
>-|-|TRBJ1-1|TRBV4-3
CASSQEDRLNTEAFF
TGCGCCAGCAGCCAGGAAGACAGGTTGAACACTGAAGCTTTCTTT
>-|-|TRBJ1-1|TRBV12-3/TRBV12-4
CASTSRVGNTEAFF
TGTGCCAGCACCTCCAGGGTCGGGAACACTGAAGCTTTCTTT
>-|few|TRBJ2-7|TRBV29-1
CSVDKRDGDSYEQYF
TGCAGCGTCGACAAGAGGGACGGAGACTCCTACGAGCAGTACTTC
>-|-|TRBJ2-7|TRBV7-2
CASSLSLALAMEQYF
TGTGCCAGCAGCTTATCCCTAGCGTTAGCCATGGAGCAGTACTTC
>-|-|TRBJ2-2|TRBV9
CASSVGGTAGELFF
TGTGCCAGCAGCGTAGGGGGGACGGCCGGGGAGCTGTTTTTT
>-|few|TRBJ1-5|TRBV2
CASSLDRYSADNQPQHF
TGTGCCAGCAGTCTGGACAGATATAGCGCGGACAATCAGCCCCAGCATTTT
>TRBD2|-|TRBJ2-3|TRBV27
CASSAGTSEDTQYF
TGTGCCAGCAGTGCCGGGACTAGCGAGGATACGCAGTATTTT
>-|many|TRBJ2-1|TRBV5-6
CASSPGFYNEQFF
TGTGCCAGCAGCCCCGGATTTTACAATGAGCAGTTCTTC
>TRBD1|few|TRBJ2-3|TRBV6-5
CASRSGQVGTDTQYF
TGTGCCAGCAGATCCGGACAGGTGGGCACAGATACGCAGTATTTT
>TRBD2|-|TRBJ2-1|TRBV2
CASSVYPGTSRSEQFF
TGTGCCAGCAGTGTATACCCCGGGACTAGCCGCAGTGAGCAGTTCTTC
>-|-|TRBJ1-4|TRBV5-1
CASSLGGGAVNEKLFF
TGCGCCAGCAGCTTGGGTGGTGGCGCCGTTAATGAAAAACTGTTTTTT
>TRBD1|-|TRBJ2-3|TRBV5-1
CASSSPGQGNPDTQYF
TGCGCCAGCAGCTCCCCGGGACAGGGGAACCCAGATACGCAGTATTTT
>TRBD2|-|TRBJ2-5|TRBV7-2
CASRLAVQETQYF
TGTGCCAGCAGGCTAGCGGTACAAGAGACCCAGTACTTC
>-|few|TRBJ2-3|TRBV20-1
CSASTAEDTDTQYF
TGCAGTGCTAGTACCGCGGAGGACACAGATACGCAGTATTTT
>-|-|TRBJ2-3|TRBV21-1
CASTPDWKGPGDTQYF
TGTGCCAGCACCCCGGACTGGAAAGGGCCGGGGGATACGCAGTATTTT
>TRBD2|-|TRBJ2-3|TRBV27
CASSLGLAGGGTDTQYF
TGTGCCAGCAGTTTAGGACTAGCGGGGGGAGGTACAGATACGCAGTATTTT
>TRBD1|few|TRBJ2-2|TRBV4-1
CASRPVPGTANTGELFF
TGCGCCAGCAGACCCGTCCCCGGGACAGCGAACACCGGGGAGCTGTTTTTT
>-|-|TRBJ2-3|TRBV7-2
CASTISLWRQGEGSDTQYF
TGTGCCAGCACCATCAGTCTCTGGCGGCAGGGCGAAGGGTCAGATACGCAGTATTTT
>TRBD1|few|TRBJ1-3|TRBV18
CASSPYPGQGYGNTIYF
TGTGCCAGCTCACCGTATCCGGGACAGGGGTACGGAAACACCATATATTTT
>-|many|TRBJ2-3|TRBV12-3/TRBV12-4
CASSNSGTSTDTQYF
TGTGCCAGCAGTAATAGCGGTACTAGCACAGATACGCAGTATTTT
>TRBD1|-|TRBJ1-2|TRBV7-3
CASSSDPTKGQIYGYTF
TGTGCCAGCAGCTCCGATCCCACCAAGGGACAGATTTATGGCTACACCTTC
>-|-|TRBJ2-3|TRBV20-1
CSARDSADTQYF
TGCAGTGCTAGAGATTCCGCAGATACGCAGTATTTT
>TRBD2|-|TRBJ2-1|TRBV24-1
CATSEKGLAGGYEQFF
TGTGCCACCAGTGAAAAGGGACTAGCGGGGGGATATGAGCAGTTCTTC
>-|few|TRBJ2-6|TRBV11-3
CASSLGTTRSGANVLTF
TGTGCCAGCAGCCTAGGGACAACGCGTTCTGGGGCCAACGTCCTGACTTTC
>-|few|TRBJ2-5|TRBV18
CASSPVKGSGTQYF
TGTGCCAGCTCACCAGTAAAGGGAAGCGGGACCCAGTACTTC
>-|-|TRBJ2-1|TRBV7-3
CASSLGSDTNEQFF
TGTGCCAGCAGCTTAGGTAGTGATACGAATGAGCAGTTCTTC
>-|-|TRBJ1-2|TRBV7-9
CASSLGIGLANYGYTF
TGTGCAAGCAGCTTAGGAATAGGACTCGCTAACTATGGCTACACCTTC
>-|-|TRBJ1-5|TRBV27
CASSLTGINQPQHF
TGTGCCAGCAGTTTAACCGGGATCAATCAGCCCCAGCATTTT
>TRBD2|few|TRBJ2-7|TRBV7-2
CASSGGTSASYEQYF
TGTGCCAGCAGCGGGGGGACTAGCGCATCCTACGAGCAGTACTTC
>-|-|TRBJ1-2|TRBV5-5
CASSLGRGGYGYTF
TGTGCCAGCAGCCTCGGCAGGGGAGGCTATGGCTACACCTTC
>-|many|TRBJ2-7|TRBV7-2
CASSPPGVVFSYEQYF
TGTGCCAGCAGCCCGCCCGGTGTAGTCTTCTCCTACGAGCAGTACTTC
>TRBD1|few|TRBJ2-1|TRBV5-6
CASSWAGTGINEQFF
TGTGCCAGCAGTTGGGCCGGGACAGGGATAAATGAGCAGTTCTTC
>TRBD2|-|TRBJ2-1|TRBV7-2
CASSLVGDYYNEQFF
TGTGCCAGCAGCTTAGTAGGGGACTACTACAATGAGCAGTTCTTC
>-|few|TRBJ1-1|TRBV5-1
CASSTGTTMNTEAFF
TGCGCCAGCAGCACCGGGACAACCATGAACACTGAAGCTTTCTTT
>-|-|TRBJ1-4|TRBV12-3/TRBV12-4
CASRASLGGGNEKLFF
TGTGCCAGCAGGGCCTCTCTCGGGGGAGGTAATGAAAAACTGTTTTTT
>-|many|TRBJ2-1|TRBV24-1
CATSDRGTVINEQFF
TGTGCCACCAGTGACAGGGGAACGGTGATTAATGAGCAGTTCTTC
>-|few|TRBJ1-2|TRBV29-1
CSVEGAGVGGYTF
TGCAGCGTTGAAGGGGCAGGGGTGGGTGGCTACACCTTC
>TRBD1|-|TRBJ1-5|TRBV19
CASVDREGQPQHF
TGTGCCTCCGTGGACAGGGAAGGTCAGCCCCAGCATTTT
>-|-|TRBJ2-1|TRBV11-2
CASSFRRVNEQFF
TGTGCCAGCAGCTTCCGCAGGGTCAATGAGCAGTTCTTC
>TRBD1|few|TRBJ1-2|TRBV5-5
CASSPGQGYIYTF
TGTGCCAGCAGCCCTGGACAGGGGTACATCTACACCTTC
>-|few|TRBJ1-1|TRBV7-3
CASSLMARSREGTEAFF
TGTGCCAGCAGCCTGATGGCTCGCAGCAGGGAAGGCACTGAAGCTTTCTTT
>-|many|TRBJ1-5|TRBV12-3/TRBV12-4
CASSLSGVRNQPQHF
TGTGCCAGCAGTTTATCCGGGGTTCGCAATCAGCCCCAGCATTTT
>TRBD1|-|TRBJ1-6|TRBV9
CASSAGQGAYNSPLHF
TGTGCCAGCAGCGCAGGACAGGGGGCCTATAATTCACCCCTCCACTTT
>-|-|TRBJ1-1|TRBV7-6
CASSLGGVWNTEAFF
TGTGCCAGCAGCTTAGGCGGTGTTTGGAACACTGAAGCTTTCTTT
>-|few|TRBJ2-7|TRBV7-9
CASSSTPPFYEQYF
TGTGCCAGCAGCTCGACTCCACCATTCTACGAGCAGTACTTC
>-|-|TRBJ2-5|TRBV24-1
CATSDRGAAQETQYF
TGTGCCACCAGTGATAGAGGGGCCGCTCAAGAGACCCAGTACTTC
>-|-|TRBJ2-3|TRBV6-5
CASSYRDNPSNPQYF
TGTGCCAGCAGTTACCGGGACAACCCCTCCAATCCGCAGTATTTT
>-|-|TRBJ1-5|TRBV9
CASSVGRDSNQPQHF
TGTGCCAGCAGCGTAGGCCGGGACAGCAATCAGCCCCAGCATTTT
>-|few|TRBJ1-1|TRBV20-1
CSAKVVGQDKAFF
TGCAGTGCTAAAGTTGTCGGGCAGGATAAAGCTTTCTTT
>-|-|TRBJ1-5|TRBV6-2/TRBV6-3
CASSYLGSNQPQHF
TGTGCCAGCAGTTATCTAGGGAGCAATCAGCCCCAGCATTTT
>-|-|TRBJ1-2|TRBV10-3
CAISEAGNYGYTF
TGTGCCATCAGTGAGGCCGGGAACTATGGCTACACCTTC
>TRBD2|-|TRBJ2-1|TRBV7-9
CASSPGLAGEGYNEQFF
TGTGCCAGCAGCCCGGGACTAGCGGGAGAGGGGTACAATGAGCAGTTCTTC
>TRBD2|few|TRBJ2-1|TRBV18
CASSPRGLAGVREQFF
TGTGCCAGCTCACCTCGAGGTCTAGCGGGCGTCAGGGAGCAGTTCTTC
>TRBD1|many|TRBJ2-1|TRBV6-2/TRBV6-3
CASRATGVSYNEQFF
TGTGCCAGCAGGGCTACAGGGGTCTCCTACAATGAGCAGTTCTTC
>TRBD2|few|TRBJ2-3|TRBV24-1
CATAPSGVLTDTQYF
TGTGCCACCGCCCCTAGCGGGGTCCTCACAGATACGCAGTATTTT
>TRBD1|-|TRBJ2-3|TRBV12-3/TRBV12-4
CASSWGTAHPTDTQYF
TGTGCCAGCAGTTGGGGGACAGCGCATCCTACAGATACGCAGTATTTT
>-|few|TRBJ2-1|TRBV3-1
CASSQGWLVGGPQFF
TGTGCCAGCAGCCAAGGGTGGCTAGTAGGGGGACCGCAGTTCTTC